This T cell receptor (beta chain) stems from a study of T-cell reconstitution after alpha-beta-depleted transplantation in children (dated by TCRdb to the mid-2010s). About the study as a whole: T-cell immune reconstitution after TCRalphabeta/CD19-depleted allogeneic hematopoietic cell transplantation in children was quantitatively tracked in the study by means of TCR repertoire profiling.

In this sample, this clonotype turned up many times. Its antigen is unknown. Per-base quality was not reported, and no clone a single base away is much larger than it. The method was PCR. TCRdb records Illumina HiSeq 2500 as the sequencer. TCR library preparation used molecular barcoding, with unique molecular identifiers applied to normalize quantification of the TCRbeta repertoire. TCRdb cleaned the public reads at Q25 with fastp, built clones with MiXCR and kept in-frame beta chains. Each entry is one CDR3 protein sequence, shown with its most common DNA and genes. Present in this sample are a few hundred thousand distinct CDR3 sequences, roughly 22% of which were seen just once. Together, the top ten hold 3% to 4% of the sample. Looking up the germline V gene (reference sequence) yields CDR1 MNHEY and CDR2 SMNVEV. V is pared back by 3 bases and J by 6 bases, with 15 bases lying between the germline termini. The CDR3 covers 15 residues, taking in both the cysteine and the phenylalanine. Of all the DNA, just the CDR3 is kept, 45 bases in frame from base 1.

The sequence came from a human donor who donated a stem cell graft to a child with acute myeloid leukemia. This chain joins TRBV27 to TRBJ2-1; a weak D assignment points to TRBD1 (5 bases agree). This material consisted of PBMCs from the stem cell graft donor, taken from the stem cell graft. The nucleotide sequence reads as follows: TGTGCCAGCAGTTTGAAGGGGCAGAACATCAATGAGCAGTTCTTC. Translation gives CASSLKGQNINEQFF.